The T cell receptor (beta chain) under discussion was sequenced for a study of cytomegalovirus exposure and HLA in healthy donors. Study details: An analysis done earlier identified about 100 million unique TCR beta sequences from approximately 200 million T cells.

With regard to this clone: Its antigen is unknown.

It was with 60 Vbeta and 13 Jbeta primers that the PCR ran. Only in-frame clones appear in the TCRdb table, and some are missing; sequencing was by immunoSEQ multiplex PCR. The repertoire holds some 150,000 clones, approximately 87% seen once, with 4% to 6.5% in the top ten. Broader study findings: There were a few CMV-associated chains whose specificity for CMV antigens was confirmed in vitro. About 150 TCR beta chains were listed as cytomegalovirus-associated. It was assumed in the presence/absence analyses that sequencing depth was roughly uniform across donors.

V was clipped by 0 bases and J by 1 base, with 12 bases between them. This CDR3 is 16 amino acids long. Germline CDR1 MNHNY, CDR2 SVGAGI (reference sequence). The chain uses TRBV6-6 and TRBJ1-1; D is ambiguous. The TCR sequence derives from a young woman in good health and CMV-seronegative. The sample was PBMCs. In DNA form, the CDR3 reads TGTGCCAGCAGTTACTCGAGCGGAGGCGGGAACACTGAAGCTTTCTTT. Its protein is CASSYSSGGGNTEAFF.